This TCR beta chain comes out of a study of cytomegalovirus exposure and HLA in healthy donors (dated by TCRdb to 2016 to 2017). In terms of the full investigation: In an earlier analysis of 587 of the donors, 276 Gb of sequence data and some 100 million unique TCR beta sequences from about 179 million T cells were reported. Approximately 310 gigabases of sequencing data and 70 million to 100 million unique TCR sequences were included in an early release covering about 700 HLA-typed donors. Of the 398 genotyped donors, more than 75% were placed in the genetic ancestry cluster associated with self-reported Caucasian donors. The aim of the study was to test whether cataloging public T cell receptors could identify signatures of past pathogen exposure. The study used immunosequencing to profile the T cell repertoires of some 600 subjects and linked those repertoires to cytomegalovirus serostatus. In addition to the first cohort of several hundred subjects, a separate validation cohort of over 90 different subjects was used. To predict cytomegalovirus infection status, the study brought together high-throughput TCR immunosequencing, statistical association of individual TCRs with disease status, and machine learning. A later analysis re-analyzed previously published TCR beta repertoires from approximately 700 donors and added high-resolution HLA genotyping to study TCR occurrence patterns. In the later analysis, no new phenotypic data were used to find candidate immune exposures; instead, reliance was placed on TCR beta sequences and their occurrence across donors. In an earlier analysis of roughly 600 of the donors, high-throughput TCR beta sequencing was used to judge whether each TCR beta V gene segment behaved as functional or pseudogenic. Donor age, sex, ethnicity and CMV serostatus were compiled alongside the repertoire data. In a later genetic analysis, genome-wide SNP genotypes for about 55% of the roughly 700 donors were used, and that subset was treated as a discovery cohort. Every repertoire in the discovery cohort had been generated on one and the same sequencing platform. Both class I and class II loci were covered by HLA typing, at four-digit resolution. The number of typed donors differed by locus: about 620-640 for A, B, C, DRB1 and DQB1; about 520 for DQA1; roughly 600 for DPA1; and about 470 for DPB1. Because of strong linkage in the cohort, roughly five DR-DQ haplotypes were treated as single units for association and clustering. On average, 235,054 unique TCR beta nucleotide sequences were sequenced per donor among fewer than 500 genotyped donors of the cohort, with 15% to 20% of those sequences being non-productive. The paper as a whole reports these results and caveats: In this cohort, only TCR beta chains were sequenced, and detectable features were limited by the absence of alpha or paired-chain data. At a false discovery rate of 0.05, a later analysis linked roughly 17,000 TCR beta sequences to specific HLA alleles. According to a later analysis, most CMV-associated TCR beta chains appeared to be HLA-restricted, and the HLA associations seemed to be driven largely by CMV exposure. Presence/absence analyses assumed roughly uniform sequencing depth across donors, an assumption that may not hold. In the study, some 180 TCR beta chains were listed as associated with cytomegalovirus. Compared with the approximately 700-donor mean, donors in an Asian-associated ancestry cluster had fewer N-insertions in productive TCRs, according to a later genetic analysis. Three of the identified cytomegalovirus-associated TCR beta chains were confirmed in vitro to be specific for cytomegalovirus antigens. Because counts were too low, approximately 15 rarely observed V segments, including chromosome 9 orphons, were excluded from the earlier analysis of under 650 of the donors. Correlated functional status among segregating V segments might reflect linkage disequilibrium, but an unknown experimental factor could not be ruled out. A later genetic analysis associated a missense DCLRE1C variant with V-gene and J-gene trimming of TCR beta chains, and an independent cohort replicated the association. A further reported finding was that TCR beta sequences accurately predicted the HLA-A and HLA-B alleles for most subjects in the first cohort. In both the original and validation cohorts, the classifier was reported to diagnose cytomegalovirus status with high specificity and sensitivity. CMV serostatus was the only immune exposure information available for the cohort. A cluster of highly shared sequence variants was judged likely to represent a technical artifact of the sequencing pipeline. Assigning TCR associations to individual alleles was difficult when HLA alleles, especially DR and DQ, strongly co-occurred. In an earlier analysis of fewer than 700 of the donors, most TCR beta V segments appeared in productive rearrangements about 90% or about 30% of the time, broadly matching IMGT annotations. According to a later analysis, TCR association rates differed among HLA loci, with DRB1 alleles showing the most associated TCRs and HLA-C alleles showing the fewest. Because HLA typing was unavailable for some donors at each locus, only the typed subset was used in association tests. In a later analysis, HLA-associated TCR beta chains were found to be more clonally expanded and to have lower generation probabilities than equally common non-associated chains. While some public TCRs were present in many individuals, most TCR sequences turned up only very rarely across donors. It was suggested by the authors that the approach could potentially be generalized to other disease states and immunological phenotypes. Some IMGT-functional V segments, including TRBV6-2 and TRBV6-3, could not be distinguished by the 87-base-pair reads and were therefore excluded. A later analysis reported that several top co-occurrence clusters appeared linked to parvovirus B19, influenza, CMV and Epstein-Barr virus.

Concerning this clone itself: Its antigen is currently not known. The input lacks base qualities; no much larger clone sits a single base away.

Receptors were amplified or captured by the immunoSEQ multiplex PCR assay. The multiplex PCR relied on a mix of 60 forward primers for TCR Vbeta segments and 13 reverse primers for TCR Jbeta segments. Amplification of the CDR3 region of rearranged TCR beta genes was performed with a multiplex PCR assay on genomic DNA. The Illumina HiSeq System was used to sequence the amplified TCR beta libraries as 87-base-pair reads. For the original study's pipeline: Across the roughly 640 repertoires, a later analysis counted approximately 75 million unique TCR beta chains, around 10 million of which were shared by at least two donors. A nearest-neighbor algorithm error-corrected the raw reads and collapsed the reads into unique sequences, merging closely related sequences to remove PCR and sequencing errors. Alignment of CDR3 sequences to IMGT reference sequences was used to assign V, D and J gene segments. For a sequence to be retained, a match of at least six nucleotides was required to both a V gene segment and a J gene segment. A rearrangement was called productive if the CDR3 had no stop codons and remained in frame with V and J, and every other rearrangement was called non-productive. Following IMGT convention, CDR3 was defined as the stretch from the second conserved V-encoded cysteine up to the conserved J-encoded phenylalanine. In an earlier analysis of roughly 610 of the donors, sequences lacking an unambiguous match to a single V gene segment were excluded. In an earlier analysis of more than 500 of the donors, a V segment was called functional when productive rearrangements were above 56.7%, and segregating when the standard deviation between donors exceeded 5%. A statistical classification framework was built to diagnose cytomegalovirus status from the catalog of TCR beta chain sequences. In a later analysis, V and J genes were assigned by comparing TCR nucleotide sequences against IMGT/GENE-DB human TR gene sequences. A later analysis assigned CDR3 sequences and most-parsimonious VDJ recombination scenarios with the TCRdist pipeline. In a later analysis, each TCR beta chain was defined by its CDR3 amino acid sequence together with its V-gene family, and reads lacking a unique V-gene family were excluded. A later analysis removed 592 highly shared, low-generation-probability nucleotide sequences to deal with suspected cross-contamination and a sequencing artifact. For each public chain, a later analysis derived a clonal expansion index from normalized ranks of inferred template counts within each repertoire. In a later analysis, generation probabilities were computed with a VDJ recombination model fitted to out-of-frame rearrangements, and the resulting probabilities were checked against IGoR. In a later analysis, hypergeometric tests were used to score TCR-TCR, TCR-HLA and TCR-CMV co-occurrence, with a repertoire-size bias correction applied to TCR pairs. To estimate false discovery rates, a later analysis permuted the HLA or CMV assignments 20 times. In a later analysis, co-occurring TCRs were grouped using DBSCAN, and TCRdist sequence similarity was added for clustering within HLA-allele-positive subsets. Repertoires with fewer than 30,000 or more than 120,000 public chains were left out of co-occurrence clustering, as were five repertoires with anomalous nucleotide sharing. This immuneACCESS table, as held by TCRdb, lists in-frame sequences with V and J called but not all clones. Of the missing ones, under half trace to an unresolved V gene in checked studies; the others have no known cause. From that table come the V and J calls and clone size; the DNA was used to work out D and trimming. For this sample the table gives tens of thousands of clones, of which 80% were detected only once. The ten largest account for 32% of the sample.

The CDR3 contains 16 residues, cysteine and phenylalanine counted. The only DNA kept is the CDR3, 48 bases in frame from the first base. The germline V gene yields LGHNA for CDR1 and YNFKEQ for CDR2. For this chain, trimming is 6 bases at the V end and 2 bases at the J end, and the number of junction bases without a gene match is 12. In total, just over 650 healthy bone marrow donors made up the cohort. At the time of sampling, every cohort member was nominally healthy, though immune exposures that went unrecorded were likely present. The donor was CMV seropositive and belonged to the group of 270 or so seropositive cohort members. A peripheral blood sample was collected from each donor, and TCR beta sequencing was performed on peripheral blood mononuclear cells. The Qiagen DNeasy Blood Extraction Kit was used to extract genomic DNA from the blood cell samples.

The sequencing input was PBMCs. The rearrangement combines TRBV4-2 with TRBJ2-7; 8 of the junction bases match TRBD2. The clonotype originates from a middle-aged man in good health and CMV-seropositive. The CDR3 loop reads CASSLELTSVTYEQYF. The DNA sequence reads TGTGCCAGCAGTCTTGAACTGACTAGCGTAACCTACGAGCAGTACTTC.